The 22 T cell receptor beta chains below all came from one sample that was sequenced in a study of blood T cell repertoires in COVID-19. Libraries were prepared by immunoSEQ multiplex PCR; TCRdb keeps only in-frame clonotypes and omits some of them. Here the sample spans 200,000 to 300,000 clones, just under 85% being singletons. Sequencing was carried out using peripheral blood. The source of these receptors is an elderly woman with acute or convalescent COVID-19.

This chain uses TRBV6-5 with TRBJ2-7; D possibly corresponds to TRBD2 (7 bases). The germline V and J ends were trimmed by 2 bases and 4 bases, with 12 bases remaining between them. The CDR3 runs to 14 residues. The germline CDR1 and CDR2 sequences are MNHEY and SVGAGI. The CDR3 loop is CASSYVGGAYEQYF. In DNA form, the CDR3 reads TGTGCCAGCAGTTACGTGGGGGGGGCGTACGAGCAGTACTTC.

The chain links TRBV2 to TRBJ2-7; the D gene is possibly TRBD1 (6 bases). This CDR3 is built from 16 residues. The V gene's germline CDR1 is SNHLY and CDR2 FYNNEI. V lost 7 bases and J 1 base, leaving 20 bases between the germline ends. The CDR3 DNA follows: TGTGCCAGCAAGGGGATAGCTGGGGGCGTATCCTACGAGCAGTACTTC. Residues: CASKGIAGGVSYEQYF.

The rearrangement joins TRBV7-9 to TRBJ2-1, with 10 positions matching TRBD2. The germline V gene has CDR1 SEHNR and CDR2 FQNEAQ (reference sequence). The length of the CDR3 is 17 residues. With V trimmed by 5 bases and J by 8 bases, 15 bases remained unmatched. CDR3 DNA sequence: TGTGCCAGCAGCCATCCGGCCGGGACTAGCGTTATCGATGAGCAGTTCTTC. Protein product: CASSHPAGTSVIDEQFF.

The CDR3: CASRPFSGGNFGTQYF. CDR3 nucleotides: TGTGCCAGCAGACCTTTTAGCGGGGGGAATTTTGGGACCCAGTACTTC. The J gene is TRBJ2-5, the V gene TRBV2; TRBD2 aligns across 10 bases. Germline lookup yields CDR1 SNHLY and CDR2 FYNNEI. CDR3 length equals 16 residues. V lost 6 bases and J lost 7; bases outside the gene matches: 14.

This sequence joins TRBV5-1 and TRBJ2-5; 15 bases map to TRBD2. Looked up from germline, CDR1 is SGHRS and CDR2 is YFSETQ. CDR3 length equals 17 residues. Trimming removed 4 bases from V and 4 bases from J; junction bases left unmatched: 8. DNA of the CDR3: TGCGCCAGCAGCGGCGGACTAGCGGGGGGGATAGGAGAGACCCAGTACTTC. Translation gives CASSGGLAGGIGETQYF.

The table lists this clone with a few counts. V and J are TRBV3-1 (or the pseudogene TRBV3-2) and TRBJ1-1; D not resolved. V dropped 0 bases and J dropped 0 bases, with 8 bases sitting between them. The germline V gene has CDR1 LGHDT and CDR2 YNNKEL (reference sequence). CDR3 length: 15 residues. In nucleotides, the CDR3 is TGTGCCAGCAGCCAAGAATCCAGGATGAACACTGAAGCTTTCTTT. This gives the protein CASSQESRMNTEAFF.

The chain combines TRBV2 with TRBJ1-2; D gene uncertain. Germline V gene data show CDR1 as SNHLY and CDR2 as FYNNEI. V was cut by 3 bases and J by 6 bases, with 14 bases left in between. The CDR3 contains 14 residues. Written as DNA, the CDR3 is TGTGCCAGCAGTGAGATGGGCAGGCTAAATGGCTACACCTTC. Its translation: CASSEMGRLNGYTF.

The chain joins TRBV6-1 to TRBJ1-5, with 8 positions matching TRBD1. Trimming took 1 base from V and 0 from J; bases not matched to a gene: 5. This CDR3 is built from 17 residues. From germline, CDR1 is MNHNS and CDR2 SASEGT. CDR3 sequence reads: CASSEVQGVGSNQPQHF. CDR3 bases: TGTGCCAGCAGTGAAGTACAGGGGGTGGGTAGCAATCAGCCCCAGCATTTT.

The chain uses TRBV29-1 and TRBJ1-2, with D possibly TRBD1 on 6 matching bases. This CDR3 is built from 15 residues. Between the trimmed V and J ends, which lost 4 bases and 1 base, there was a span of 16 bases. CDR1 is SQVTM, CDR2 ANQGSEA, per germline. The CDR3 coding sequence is TGCAGCGTTGTGGTTCGGGCACAGGGTAACTATGGCTACACCTTC. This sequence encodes CSVVVRAQGNYGYTF.

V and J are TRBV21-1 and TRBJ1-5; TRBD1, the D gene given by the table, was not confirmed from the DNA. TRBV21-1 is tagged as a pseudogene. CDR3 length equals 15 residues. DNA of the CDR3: TGTGCCAGCAGCCCGACAGGGTGGAGCAATCAGCCCCAGCATTTT. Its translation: CASSPTGWSNQPQHF.

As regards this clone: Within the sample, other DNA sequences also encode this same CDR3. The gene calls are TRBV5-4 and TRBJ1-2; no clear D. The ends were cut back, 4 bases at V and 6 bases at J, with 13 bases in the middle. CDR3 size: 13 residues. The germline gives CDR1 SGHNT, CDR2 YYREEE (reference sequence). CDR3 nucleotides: TGTGCCAGCAGCCGCCAGACGGGGAATGGCTACACCTTC. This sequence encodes CASSRQTGNGYTF.

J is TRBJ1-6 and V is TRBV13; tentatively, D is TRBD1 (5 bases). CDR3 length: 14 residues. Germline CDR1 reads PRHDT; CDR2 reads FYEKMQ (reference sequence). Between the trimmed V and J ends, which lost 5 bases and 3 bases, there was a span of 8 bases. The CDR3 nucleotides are TGTGCCAGCAGCCCCAGGGACTATAATTCACCCCTCCACTTT. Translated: CASSPRDYNSPLHF.

The CDR3 DNA is TGTGCCAGCAGCTTAGTTGAGGATCAGCCCCAGCATTTT. This sequence encodes CASSLVEDQPQHF. The rearrangement joins TRBV7-8 to TRBJ1-5, with D unclear. The V gene's germline CDR1 is SGHVS and CDR2 FQNEAQ. Trimming took off 1 base at V and 5 bases at J, with 6 bases between the two ends. The CDR3 has 13 residues.

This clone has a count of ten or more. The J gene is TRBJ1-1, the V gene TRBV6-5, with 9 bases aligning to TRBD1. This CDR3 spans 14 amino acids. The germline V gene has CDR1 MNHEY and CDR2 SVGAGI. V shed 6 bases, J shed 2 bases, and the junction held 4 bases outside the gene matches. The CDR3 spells CASSKQGANTEAFF. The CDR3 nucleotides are TGTGCCAGCAGCAAACAGGGGGCAAACACTGAAGCTTTCTTT.

The CDR3 loop reads CASSQAEGSGNTIYF. CDR3 DNA sequence: TGTGCCAGCAGCCAAGCCGAGGGCTCCGGAAACACCATATATTTT. The chain employs TRBV4-2 and TRBJ1-3; D unclear. The CDR3 consists of 15 residues. The germline V gene has CDR1 LGHNA and CDR2 YNFKEQ. The V and J ends lost 1 base and 4 bases respectively, with 11 bases between them.

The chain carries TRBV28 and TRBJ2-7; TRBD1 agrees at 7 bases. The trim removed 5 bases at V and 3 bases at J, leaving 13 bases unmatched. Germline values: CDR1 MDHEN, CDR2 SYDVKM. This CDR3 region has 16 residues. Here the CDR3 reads CASSAPNRGRLYEQYF. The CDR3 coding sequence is TGTGCCAGCAGTGCCCCAAACAGGGGAAGACTCTACGAGCAGTACTTC.

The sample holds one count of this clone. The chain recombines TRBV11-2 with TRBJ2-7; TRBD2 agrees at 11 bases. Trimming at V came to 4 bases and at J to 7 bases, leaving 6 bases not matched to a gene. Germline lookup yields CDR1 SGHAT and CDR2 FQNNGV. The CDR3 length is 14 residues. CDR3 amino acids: CASSSSGGPREQYF. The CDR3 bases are TGTGCCAGCAGCTCTAGCGGGGGGCCACGGGAGCAGTACTTC.

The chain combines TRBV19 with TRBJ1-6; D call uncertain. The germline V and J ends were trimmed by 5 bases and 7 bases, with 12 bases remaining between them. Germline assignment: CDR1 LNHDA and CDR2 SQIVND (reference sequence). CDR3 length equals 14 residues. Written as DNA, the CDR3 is TGTGCCAGTAGTTTTCAACAGCCCAATTCACCCCTCCACTTT. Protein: CASSFQQPNSPLHF.

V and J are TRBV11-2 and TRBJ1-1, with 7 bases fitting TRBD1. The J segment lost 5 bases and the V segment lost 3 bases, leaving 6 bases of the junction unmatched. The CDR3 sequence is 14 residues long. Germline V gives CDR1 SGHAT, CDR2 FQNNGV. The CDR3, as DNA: TGTGCCAGCAGCTTGGAGGGGGCGAGGACTGAAGCTTTCTTT. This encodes CASSLEGARTEAFF. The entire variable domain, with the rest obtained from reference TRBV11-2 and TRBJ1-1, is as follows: EAGVAQSPRYKIIEKRQSVAFWCNPISGHATLYWYQQILGQGPKLLIQFQNNGVVDDSQLPKDRFSAERLKGVDSTLKIQPAKLEDSAVYLCASSLEGARTEAFFGQGTRLTVV.

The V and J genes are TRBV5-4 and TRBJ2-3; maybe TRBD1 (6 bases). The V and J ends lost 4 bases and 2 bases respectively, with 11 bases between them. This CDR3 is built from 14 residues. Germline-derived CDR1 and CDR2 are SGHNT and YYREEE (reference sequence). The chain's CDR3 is CASSRDTNTDTQYF. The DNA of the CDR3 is TGTGCCAGCAGCCGGGACACCAACACAGATACGCAGTATTTT.

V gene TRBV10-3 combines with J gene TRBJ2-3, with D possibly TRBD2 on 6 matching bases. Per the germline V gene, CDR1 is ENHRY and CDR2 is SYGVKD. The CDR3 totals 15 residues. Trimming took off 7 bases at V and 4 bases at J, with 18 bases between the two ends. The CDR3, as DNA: TGTGCCATCACGCGGGGATTTTTAGATCCAGATACGCAGTATTTT. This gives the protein CAITRGFLDPDTQYF.

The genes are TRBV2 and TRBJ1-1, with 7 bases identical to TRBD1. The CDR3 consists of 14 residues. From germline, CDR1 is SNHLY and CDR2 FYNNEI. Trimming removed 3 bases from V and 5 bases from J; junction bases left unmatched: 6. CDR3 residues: CASSEETGRTEAFF. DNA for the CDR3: TGTGCCAGCAGTGAGGAGACAGGGCGGACTGAAGCTTTCTTT.